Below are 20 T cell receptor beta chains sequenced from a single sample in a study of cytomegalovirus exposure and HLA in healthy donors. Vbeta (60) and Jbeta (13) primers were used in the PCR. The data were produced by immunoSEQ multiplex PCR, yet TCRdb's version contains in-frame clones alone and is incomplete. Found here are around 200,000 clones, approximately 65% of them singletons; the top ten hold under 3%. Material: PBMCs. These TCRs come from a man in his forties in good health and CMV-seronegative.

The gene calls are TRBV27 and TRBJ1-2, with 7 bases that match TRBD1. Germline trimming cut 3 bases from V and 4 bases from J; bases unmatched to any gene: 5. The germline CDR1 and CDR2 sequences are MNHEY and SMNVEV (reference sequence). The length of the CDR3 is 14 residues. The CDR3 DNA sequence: TGTGCCAGCAGTTTGGAGGGGGCTTCCTATGGCTACACCTTC. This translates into CASSLEGASYGYTF.

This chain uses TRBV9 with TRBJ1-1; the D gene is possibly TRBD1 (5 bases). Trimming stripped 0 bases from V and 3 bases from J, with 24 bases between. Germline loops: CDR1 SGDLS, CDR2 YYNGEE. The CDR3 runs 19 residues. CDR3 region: CASSVDPLGTLRRDTEAFF. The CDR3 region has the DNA TGTGCCAGCAGCGTAGATCCCTTAGGGACTTTAAGGAGGGACACTGAAGCTTTCTTT.

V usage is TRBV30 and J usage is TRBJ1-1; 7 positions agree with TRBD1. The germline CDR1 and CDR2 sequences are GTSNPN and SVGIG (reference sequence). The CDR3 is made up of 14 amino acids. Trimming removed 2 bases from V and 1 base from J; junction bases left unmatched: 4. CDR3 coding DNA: TGTGCCTGGAGTAGAGGACAGGAGAACACTGAAGCTTTCTTT. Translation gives CAWSRGQENTEAFF.

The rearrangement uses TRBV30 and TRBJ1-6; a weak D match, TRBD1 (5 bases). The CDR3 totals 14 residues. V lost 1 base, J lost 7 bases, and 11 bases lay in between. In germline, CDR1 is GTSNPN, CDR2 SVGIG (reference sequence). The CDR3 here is CAWSDAQGNSPLHF. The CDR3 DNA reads TGTGCCTGGAGTGACGCCCAGGGAAATTCACCCCTCCACTTT.

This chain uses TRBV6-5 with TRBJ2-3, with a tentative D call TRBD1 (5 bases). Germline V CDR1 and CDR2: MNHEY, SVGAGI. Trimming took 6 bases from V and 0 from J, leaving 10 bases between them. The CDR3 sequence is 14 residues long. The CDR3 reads CASREQVSTDTQYF. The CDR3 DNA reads TGTGCCAGCAGGGAACAGGTCAGCACAGATACGCAGTATTTT.

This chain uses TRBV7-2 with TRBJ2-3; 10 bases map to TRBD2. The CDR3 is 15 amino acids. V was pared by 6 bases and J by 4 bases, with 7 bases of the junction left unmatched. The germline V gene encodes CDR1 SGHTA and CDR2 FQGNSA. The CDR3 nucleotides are TGTGCCAGCAGTCCCAGCGGGGGGGTGGCAGATACGCAGTATTTT. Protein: CASSPSGGVADTQYF.

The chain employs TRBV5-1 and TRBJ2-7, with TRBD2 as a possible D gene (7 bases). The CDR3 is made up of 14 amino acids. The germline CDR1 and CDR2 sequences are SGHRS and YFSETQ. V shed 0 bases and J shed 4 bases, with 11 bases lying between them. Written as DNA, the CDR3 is TGCGCCAGCAGCTTGGAGGGGGGGTGGTACGAGCAGTACTTC. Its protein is CASSLEGGWYEQYF.

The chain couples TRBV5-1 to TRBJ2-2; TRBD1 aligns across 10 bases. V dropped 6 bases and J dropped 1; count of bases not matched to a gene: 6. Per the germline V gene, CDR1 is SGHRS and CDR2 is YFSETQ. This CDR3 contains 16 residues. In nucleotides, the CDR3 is TGCGCCAGCACCTTCGGGACAGGGGTGAACACCGGGGAGCTGTTTTTT. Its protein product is CASTFGTGVNTGELFF.

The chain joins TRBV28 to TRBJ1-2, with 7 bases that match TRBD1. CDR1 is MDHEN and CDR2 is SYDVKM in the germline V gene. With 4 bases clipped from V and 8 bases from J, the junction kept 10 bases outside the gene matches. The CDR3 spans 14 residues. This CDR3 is CASSSAGTADGYTF. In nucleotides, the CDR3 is TGTGCCAGCAGTTCGGCCGGGACAGCCGACGGCTACACCTTC.

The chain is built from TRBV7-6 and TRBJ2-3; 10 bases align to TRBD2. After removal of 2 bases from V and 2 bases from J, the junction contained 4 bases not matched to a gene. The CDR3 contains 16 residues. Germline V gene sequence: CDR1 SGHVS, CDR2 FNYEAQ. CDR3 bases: TGTGCCAGCAGCTTACTAGCGGGGGCCTTCACAGATACGCAGTATTTT. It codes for CASSLLAGAFTDTQYF.

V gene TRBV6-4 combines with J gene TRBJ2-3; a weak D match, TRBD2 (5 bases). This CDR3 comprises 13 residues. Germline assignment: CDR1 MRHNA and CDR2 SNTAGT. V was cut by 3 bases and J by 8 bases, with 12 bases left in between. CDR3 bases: TGTGCCAGCAGTGAGGGTAGCGTAGGTACGCAGTATTTT. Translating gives CASSEGSVGTQYF.

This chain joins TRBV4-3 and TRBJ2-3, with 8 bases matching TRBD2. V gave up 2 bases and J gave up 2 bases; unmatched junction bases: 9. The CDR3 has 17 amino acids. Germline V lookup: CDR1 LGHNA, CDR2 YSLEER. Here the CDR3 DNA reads TGCGCCAGCAGCCAACCCTTCACTAGCGGATACACAGATACGCAGTATTTT. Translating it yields CASSQPFTSGYTDTQYF.

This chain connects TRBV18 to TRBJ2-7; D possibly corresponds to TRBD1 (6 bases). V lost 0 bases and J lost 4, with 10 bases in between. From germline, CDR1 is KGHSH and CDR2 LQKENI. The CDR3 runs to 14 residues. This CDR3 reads CASSPPTGLYEQYF. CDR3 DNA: TGTGCCAGCTCACCACCGACAGGCCTATACGAGCAGTACTTC.

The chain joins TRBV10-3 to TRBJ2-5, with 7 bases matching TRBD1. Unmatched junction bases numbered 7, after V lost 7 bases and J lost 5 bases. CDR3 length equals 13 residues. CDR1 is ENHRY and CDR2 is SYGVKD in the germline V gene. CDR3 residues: CAIKGAASETQYF. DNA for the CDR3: TGTGCCATCAAGGGGGCCGCTTCGGAGACCCAGTACTTC.

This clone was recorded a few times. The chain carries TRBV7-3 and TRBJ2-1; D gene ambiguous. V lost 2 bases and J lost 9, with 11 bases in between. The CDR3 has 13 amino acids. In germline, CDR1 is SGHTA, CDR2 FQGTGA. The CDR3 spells CASSLGQSGEQFF. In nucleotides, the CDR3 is TGTGCCAGCAGCTTAGGCCAGTCTGGTGAGCAGTTCTTC.

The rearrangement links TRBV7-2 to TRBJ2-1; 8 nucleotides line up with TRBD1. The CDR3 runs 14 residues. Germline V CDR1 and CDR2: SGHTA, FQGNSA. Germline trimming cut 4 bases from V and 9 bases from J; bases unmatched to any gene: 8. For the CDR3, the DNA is TGTGCCAGCAGCTCCCGGACAGGGTTGAGTGAGCAGTTCTTC. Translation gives CASSSRTGLSEQFF.

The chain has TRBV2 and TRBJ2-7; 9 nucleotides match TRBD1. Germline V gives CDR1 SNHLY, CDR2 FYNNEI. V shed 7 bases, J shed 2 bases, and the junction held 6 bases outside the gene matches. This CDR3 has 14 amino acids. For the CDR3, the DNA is TGTGCCAGCATGTGGGACAGGGCAACCTACGAGCAGTACTTC. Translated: CASMWDRATYEQYF.

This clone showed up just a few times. The CDR3 DNA is TGTGCCAGCAGTAGCCTTATTGGAGAGAATTCACCCCTCCACTTT. Protein sequence: CASSSLIGENSPLHF. The V call is TRBV28, the J call TRBJ1-6; D gene ambiguous. The ends were cut back, 5 bases at V and 7 bases at J, with 15 bases in the middle. This CDR3 is 15 amino acids long. Germline-derived CDR1 and CDR2 are MDHEN and SYDVKM. Combining the CDR3 with reference TRBV28 and TRBJ1-6 gives the whole variable domain DVKVTQSSRYLVKRTGEKVFLECVQDMDHENMFWYRQDPGLGLRLIYFSYDVKMKEKGDIPEGYSVSREKKERFSLILESASTNQTSMYLCASSSLIGENSPLHFGNGTRLTVT.

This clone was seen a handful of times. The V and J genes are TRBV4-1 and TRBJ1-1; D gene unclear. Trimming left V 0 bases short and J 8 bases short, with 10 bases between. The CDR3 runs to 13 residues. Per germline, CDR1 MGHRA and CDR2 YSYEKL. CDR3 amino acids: CASSQDPATEAFF. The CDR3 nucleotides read TGCGCCAGCAGCCAAGACCCAGCGACGGAAGCTTTCTTT.

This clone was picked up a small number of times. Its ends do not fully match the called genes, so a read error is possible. CDR3 residues: CSSSFPAGGTNEKLFF. The CDR3, as DNA: TGTTCCAGCAGTTTCCCCGCAGGGGGAACTAATGAAAAACTGTTTTTT. The rearrangement links TRBV7-9 to TRBJ1-4; 7 bases fit TRBD1. The CDR3 consists of 16 residues. CDR1 and CDR2 from the germline V gene are SEHNR and FQNEAQ (reference sequence).